A single sample gave rise to the 3 T cell receptor beta chains below, sequenced in a study of CD8+ T cells in alopecia areata. Isolated RNA was reverse transcribed into cDNA used as the sequencing template. The protocol was immunoSEQ multiplex PCR, while the TCRdb copy is restricted to in-frame clones and leaves out a portion. This sample carries roughly 280,000 clones, 60% of them seen once, and the ten largest clones take about 0.9%. Indicated treatment: oral pan-JAK inhibitor, 5-10 mg twice daily. Material: CD4+ T cells sorted from blood, obtained around week 52, from a patient treated with tofacitinib. The receptors come from a human donor with alopecia areata.

The V gene is TRBV4-1, the J gene TRBJ1-6; D call uncertain. Germline loops: CDR1 MGHRA, CDR2 YSYEKL. V was trimmed by 1 base and J by 9 bases, leaving 13 bases between them. The CDR3 has 15 residues. The CDR3 sequence: CASSQGRGNSSPLHF. CDR3 bases: TGCGCCAGCAGCCAAGGTAGAGGAAATAGTTCACCCCTCCACTTT.

The V gene is TRBV30, the J gene TRBJ1-5; the D is unclear. Germline V gives CDR1 GTSNPN, CDR2 SVGIG (reference sequence). V lost 3 bases to trimming and J lost 1 base, with 7 bases between them. The CDR3 extends over 13 amino acids. CDR3 in amino acids: CAWSKDSNQPQHF. CDR3 sequence (DNA): TGTGCCTGGAGCAAGGACAGCAATCAGCCCCAGCATTTT. Variable domain in full (rest from reference TRBV30 and TRBJ1-5): SQTIHQWPATLVQPVGSPLSLECTVEGTSNPNLYWYRQAAGRGLQLLFYSVGIGQISSEVPQNLSASRPQDRQFILSSKKLLLSDSGFYLCAWSKDSNQPQHFGDGTRLSIL.

The chain recombines TRBV11-2 with TRBJ2-5; D not certain. Germline V gene lookup returns CDR1 SGHAT and CDR2 FQNNGV. V was pared by 0 bases and J by 4 bases, with 6 bases between. The CDR3 has 13 amino acids. The CDR3 reads CASSLEFPETQYF. The CDR3 nucleotides read TGTGCCAGCAGCTTAGAATTTCCAGAGACCCAGTACTTC.